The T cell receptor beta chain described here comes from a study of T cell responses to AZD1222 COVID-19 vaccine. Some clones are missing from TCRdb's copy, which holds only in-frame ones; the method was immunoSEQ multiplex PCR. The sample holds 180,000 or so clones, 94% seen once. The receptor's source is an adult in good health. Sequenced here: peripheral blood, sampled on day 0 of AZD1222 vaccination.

The CDR3 region is CASSSLDTQYF. CDR3 nucleotide sequence: TGTGCCAGCAGCTCATTAGATACGCAGTATTTT. This sequence joins TRBV6-2 or TRBV6-3 and TRBJ2-3; D is unclear. Trimming cost V 6 bases and J 5 bases, with 6 bases left between them. The germline CDR1 and CDR2 sequences are MNHEY and SVGEGT. The CDR3 is 11 amino acids.